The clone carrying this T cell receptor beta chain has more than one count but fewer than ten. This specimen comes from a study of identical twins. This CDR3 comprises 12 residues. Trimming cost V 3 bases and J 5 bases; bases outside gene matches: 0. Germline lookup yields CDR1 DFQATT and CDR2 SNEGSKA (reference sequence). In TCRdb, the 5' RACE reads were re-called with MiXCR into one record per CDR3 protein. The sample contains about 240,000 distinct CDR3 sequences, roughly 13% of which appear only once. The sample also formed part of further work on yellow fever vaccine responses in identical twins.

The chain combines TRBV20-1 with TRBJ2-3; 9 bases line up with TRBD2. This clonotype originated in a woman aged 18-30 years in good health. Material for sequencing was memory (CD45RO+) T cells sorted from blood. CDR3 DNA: TGCAGTGCTAGGACTAGCGGAGATACGCAGTATTTT. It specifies CSARTSGDTQYF.